Listed below are T cell receptor beta chains from one sample, sequenced in a study of T-cell memory formation after mild COVID-19. TCRdb ran MiXCR on the 5' RACE reads and lists one entry per CDR3 protein. The data contain some 350,000 distinct CDR3 sequences, 13% of them singletons. Sample: PBMCs or a T cell subset sorted from them (not recorded which). All receptors derive from a young man who had mild COVID-19 (a few samples of this study predate the infection). Cell type and time point are not known. Each CDR3 is given with its conserved first and last residue. Each record gives: J gene, D gene, CDR3 length, V gene, clone size, CDR3 protein, CDR3 DNA. D genes are given only for firm matches. Clone size is stated in some rows and not others, as once, few, many or a class when expanded.

TRBJ1-6 | . | 14 | TRBV5-1 | . | CASSMNTGGSPLHF | TGCGCCAGCAGCATGAATACCGGCGGTTCACCCCTCCACTTT
TRBJ2-5 | . | 14 | TRBV7-9 | . | CASSRRQVGETQYF | TGTGCCAGCAGCCGACGACAGGTGGGAGAGACCCAGTACTTC
TRBJ2-1 | . | 14 | TRBV9 | many | CASSVVGSYNEQFF | TGTGCCAGCAGCGTAGTAGGCAGTTACAATGAGCAGTTCTTC
TRBJ2-7 | . | 12 | TRBV29-1 | . | CSVGRDPYEQYF | TGCAGCGTTGGCAGAGACCCCTACGAGCAGTACTTC
TRBJ1-4 | TRBD1 | 14 | TRBV10-2 | . | CASKEGQGGEKLFF | TGCGCCAGCAAGGAGGGACAGGGGGGTGAAAAACTGTTTTTT
TRBJ1-1 | . | 15 | TRBV12-3/TRBV12-4 | many | CASSSHRATNTEAFF | TGTGCCAGCAGTTCCCACAGGGCCACGAACACTGAAGCTTTCTTT
TRBJ2-7 | . | 14 | TRBV7-2 | . | CASSLWPNSYEQYF | TGTGCCAGCAGCTTGTGGCCGAACTCCTACGAGCAGTACTTC
TRBJ2-3 | TRBD2 | 18 | TRBV7-7 | few | CASSPGLAGGGGTDTQYF | TGTGCCAGCAGCCCTGGACTAGCGGGGGGAGGGGGCACAGATACGCAGTATTTT
TRBJ2-4 | . | 19 | TRBV2 | . | CASSAGTYGAFLGKNIQYF | TGTGCCAGCAGCGCGGGGACGTATGGGGCTTTCTTAGGCAAAAACATTCAGTACTTC
TRBJ2-3 | TRBD1 | 13 | TRBV5-1 | . | CASSSDRGDTQYF | TGCGCCAGCAGCTCCGACAGGGGCGATACGCAGTATTTT
TRBJ1-5 | TRBD1 | 14 | TRBV5-1 | . | CASSWTGEETPQHF | TGCGCCAGCAGCTGGACAGGGGAAGAGACGCCCCAGCATTTT
TRBJ1-4 | . | 14 | TRBV9 | . | CASSVDSRNEKLFF | TGTGCCAGCAGCGTAGACTCCAGAAATGAAAAACTGTTTTTT
TRBJ1-1 | . | 15 | TRBV24-1 | many | CATSGSGGGNTEAFF | TGTGCCACCAGTGGGTCTGGCGGGGGGAACACTGAAGCTTTCTTT
TRBJ1-1 | . | 15 | TRBV7-9 | . | CASSGRQDPNTEAFF | TGTGCCAGCAGCGGAAGACAGGACCCGAACACTGAAGCTTTCTTT
TRBJ2-3 | . | 14 | TRBV27 | few | CASSSVDISDTQYF | TGTGCCAGCAGTTCTGTGGACATTTCAGATACGCAGTATTTT
TRBJ2-5 | TRBD2 | 15 | TRBV7-3 | many | CASSLGASGKETQYF | TGTGCCAGCAGCTTAGGGGCTAGCGGTAAAGAGACCCAGTACTTC
TRBJ2-1 | . | 16 | TRBV3-1 | . | CASSPPRGSWGNEQFF | TGTGCCAGCAGCCCCCCTAGGGGTTCTTGGGGGAATGAGCAGTTCTTC
TRBJ1-2 | TRBD1 | 12 | TRBV7-2 | . | CASSPQGERYTF | TGTGCCAGCAGCCCCCAGGGGGAGCGCTACACCTTC
TRBJ2-3 | TRBD2 | 14 | TRBV10-3 | few | CAIRASGVSDTQYF | TGTGCCATCAGAGCTAGCGGGGTGTCAGATACGCAGTATTTT
TRBJ1-5 | . | 9 | TRBV30 | few | CAWSGPQHF | TGTGCCTGGAGTGGGCCCCAGCATTTT
TRBJ1-5 | TRBD1 | 16 | TRBV28 | few | CASTSGQAYSNQPQHF | TGTGCCAGCACCTCGGGACAGGCTTATAGCAATCAGCCCCAGCATTTT
TRBJ2-5 | . | 15 | TRBV20-1 | few | CSARDLVGRRETQYF | TGCAGTGCTAGAGATTTGGTAGGAAGGCGGGAGACCCAGTACTTC
TRBJ2-1 | . | 15 | TRBV4-3 | . | CASSLAWTSYNEQFF | TGCGCCAGCAGCCTAGCCTGGACAAGTTACAATGAGCAGTTCTTC
TRBJ1-5 | . | 13 | TRBV28 | few | CASSFEGVQPQHF | TGTGCCAGCAGTTTCGAGGGGGTTCAGCCCCAGCATTTT
TRBJ1-5 | . | 17 | TRBV7-8 | few | CASSSLKWGGAGQPQHF | TGTGCCAGCAGCTCCCTAAAGTGGGGGGGTGCGGGTCAGCCCCAGCATTTT
TRBJ2-3 | . | 14 | TRBV29-1 | many | CSVSRGRGTDTQYF | TGCAGCGTTTCAAGGGGGAGGGGCACAGATACGCAGTATTTT
TRBJ2-2 | TRBD2 | 19 | TRBV9 | . | CASSVAAGGPNVITGELFF | TGTGCCAGCAGCGTAGCAGCGGGGGGGCCTAATGTCATCACCGGGGAGCTGTTTTTT
TRBJ2-3 | TRBD2 | 15 | TRBV7-3 | many | CASSGSGGDADTQYF | TGTGCCAGCAGCGGAAGCGGGGGGGACGCAGATACGCAGTATTTT
TRBJ2-3 | . | 15 | TRBV7-9 | . | CASSSGTGILDTQYF | TGTGCCAGCAGCTCCGGGACTGGGATTTTGGATACGCAGTATTTT
TRBJ1-1 | . | 14 | TRBV7-2 | . | CASSLMAFRPEAFF | TGTGCCAGCAGCTTAATGGCATTCCGCCCTGAAGCTTTCTTT
TRBJ1-6 | TRBD1 | 17 | TRBV7-2 | . | CASSLGGPGTGISPLHF | TGTGCCAGCAGCTTGGGGGGGCCAGGGACAGGGATTTCACCCCTCCACTTT
TRBJ2-1 | TRBD2 | 14 | TRBV7-9 | . | CATTSGGATNEQFF | TGTGCCACAACTAGCGGGGGGGCCACGAATGAGCAGTTCTTC
TRBJ2-5 | . | 14 | TRBV12-3/TRBV12-4 | . | CASSLTGIGETQYF | TGTGCCAGCAGTCTAACAGGGATCGGAGAGACCCAGTACTTC
TRBJ2-1 | . | 15 | TRBV24-1 | . | CATSDAGVSRNEQFF | TGTGCCACCAGTGACGCGGGCGTCTCACGAAATGAGCAGTTCTTC
TRBJ2-1 | . | 13 | TRBV7-3 | . | CASSSLDRGEQFF | TGTGCCAGCAGCTCTCTAGATCGGGGTGAGCAGTTCTTC
TRBJ2-1 | . | 15 | TRBV6-5 | . | CASSYDGQIYNEQFF | TGTGCCAGCAGTTACGATGGACAGATTTACAATGAGCAGTTCTTC
TRBJ2-5 | . | 16 | TRBV11-2 | few | CASSGMLTGRQETQYF | TGTGCCAGCAGCGGGATGCTTACAGGGAGACAAGAGACCCAGTACTTC
TRBJ2-3 | TRBD2 | 16 | TRBV7-3 | . | CASSLLAGAFTDTQYF | TGTGCCAGCAGCCTCCTAGCGGGGGCGTTTACCGATACGCAGTATTTT
TRBJ1-5 | TRBD1 | 18 | TRBV6-5 | few | CASSLRAGGHPSNQPQHF | TGTGCCAGCAGCCTCCGGGCAGGGGGCCACCCTAGCAATCAGCCCCAGCATTTT
TRBJ2-7 | TRBD1 | 14 | TRBV15 | . | CATSREGGSYEQYF | TGTGCCACCAGCAGAGAAGGGGGCAGCTACGAGCAGTACTTC
TRBJ1-4 | TRBD1 | 15 | TRBV5-1 | . | CASSPIRGTNEKLFF | TGCGCCAGCAGTCCGATCAGGGGGACTAATGAAAAACTGTTTTTT
TRBJ1-6 | TRBD1 | 15 | TRBV6-5 | . | CASSQDRGKNSPLHF | TGTGCCAGCAGTCAAGACAGGGGAAAGAATTCACCCCTCCACTTT
TRBJ2-3 | TRBD2 | 14 | TRBV10-3 | few | CAICRGGTTDTQYF | TGTGCCATCTGCCGGGGGGGGACCACAGATACGCAGTATTTT
TRBJ2-3 | . | 17 | TRBV11-2 | . | CASSLTQTLIRPDTQYF | TGTGCCAGCAGCTTAACGCAAACCCTTATTCGTCCAGATACGCAGTATTTT
TRBJ2-3 | TRBD2 | 16 | TRBV27 | many | CASSSLAGGSTDTQYF | TGTGCCAGCAGTTCTCTAGCGGGGGGCAGCACAGATACGCAGTATTTT
TRBJ2-3 | TRBD2 | 18 | TRBV7-6 | few | CASSPRLAGGLSTDTQYF | TGTGCCAGCAGCCCTAGACTAGCGGGGGGCCTTAGCACAGATACGCAGTATTTT
TRBJ1-2 | TRBD1 | 13 | TRBV30 | . | CAYYRGLNYGYTF | TGTGCCTACTACAGGGGGTTAAACTATGGCTACACCTTC
TRBJ2-3 | TRBD1 | 14 | TRBV20-1 | many | CSAKGQGDADTQYF | TGCAGTGCTAAGGGACAGGGAGATGCAGATACGCAGTATTTT
TRBJ2-7 | TRBD1 | 14 | TRBV29-1 | . | CSVEEGTGGYEQYF | TGCAGCGTTGAAGAGGGGACAGGGGGCTACGAGCAGTACTTC
TRBJ2-7 | TRBD1 | 13 | TRBV29-1 | many | CSVSGTGAYEQYF | TGCAGCGTTTCCGGGACAGGGGCCTACGAGCAGTACTTC
TRBJ1-5 | . | 14 | TRBV27 | . | CASSGSGANQPQHF | TGTGCCAGCAGTGGCAGTGGTGCAAATCAGCCCCAGCATTTT
TRBJ2-2 | . | 16 | TRBV12-3/TRBV12-4 | few | CASSPAVRGKTGELFF | TGTGCCAGCAGTCCGGCCGTGAGGGGTAAAACCGGGGAGCTGTTTTTT
TRBJ2-2 | TRBD1 | 17 | TRBV12-3/TRBV12-4 | . | CASSLAGLTGLTGELFF | TGTGCCAGCAGTTTAGCGGGGCTGACAGGGCTGACCGGGGAGCTGTTTTTT
TRBJ2-1 | TRBD1 | 14 | TRBV7-2 | few | CASSPDRGLNEQFF | TGTGCCAGCAGCCCTGACAGGGGGCTTAATGAGCAGTTCTTC
TRBJ2-5 | . | 16 | TRBV5-1 | . | CASSLGFGAGQETQYF | TGCGCCAGCAGCTTGGGTTTCGGGGCGGGACAAGAGACCCAGTACTTC